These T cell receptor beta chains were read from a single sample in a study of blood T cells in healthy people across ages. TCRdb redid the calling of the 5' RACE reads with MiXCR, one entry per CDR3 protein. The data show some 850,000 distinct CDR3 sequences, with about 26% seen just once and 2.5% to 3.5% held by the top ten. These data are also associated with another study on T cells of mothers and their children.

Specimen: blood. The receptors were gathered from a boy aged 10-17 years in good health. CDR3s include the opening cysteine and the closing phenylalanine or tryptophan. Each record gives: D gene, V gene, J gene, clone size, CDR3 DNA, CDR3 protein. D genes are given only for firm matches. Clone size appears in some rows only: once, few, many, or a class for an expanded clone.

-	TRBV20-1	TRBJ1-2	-	TGCAGTGCTAGAGGGGGGACCTCCAGCTATGGCTACACCTTC	CSARGGTSSYGYTF
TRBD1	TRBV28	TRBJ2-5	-	TGTGCCAGCAGTTTAGGCAGGGGGCAGAGAGAGACCCAGTACTTC	CASSLGRGQRETQYF
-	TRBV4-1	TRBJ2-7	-	TGCGCCAGCAGCCAAGACGTACGGGGATACTCCTACGAGCAGTACTTC	CASSQDVRGYSYEQYF
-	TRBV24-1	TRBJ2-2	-	TGTGCCACCAGGGGACAGAACACCGGGGAGCTGTTTTTT	CATRGQNTGELFF
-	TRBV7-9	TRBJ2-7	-	TGTGCCAGCAGCCCCATCAGGGAAATTGGCTACGAGCAGTACTTC	CASSPIREIGYEQYF
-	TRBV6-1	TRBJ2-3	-	TGTGCCAGCAGCCTTCACGGAATAATAAACACAGATACGCAGTATTTT	CASSLHGIINTDTQYF
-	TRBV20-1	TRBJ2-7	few	TGCAGTGCTAGACAGACAAGGTACGAGCAGTACTTC	CSARQTRYEQYF
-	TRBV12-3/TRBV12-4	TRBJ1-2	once	TGTGCCAGCAAAACAGGGCCACTTGGAGGCTACACCTTC	CASKTGPLGGYTF
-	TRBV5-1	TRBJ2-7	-	TGCGCCAGCAGCTTGGAATGGGAAACCTACGAGCAGTACTTC	CASSLEWETYEQYF
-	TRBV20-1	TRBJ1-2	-	TGCAGTGCTAGACCACAGGGATCCCCCTATGGCTACACCTTC	CSARPQGSPYGYTF
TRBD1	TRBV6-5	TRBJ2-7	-	TGTGCCAGCAGTTACCAAAGTACAGGGGGCAACGAGCAGTACTTC	CASSYQSTGGNEQYF
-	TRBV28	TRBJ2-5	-	TGTGCCAGCAGTTTGGTCGCAGGGAGGTTGCAAGAGACCCAGTACTTC	CASSLVAGRLQETQYF
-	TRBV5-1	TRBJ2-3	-	TGCGCCAGCAGCTTGGGACAGCTTCTTACAGATACGCAGTATTTT	CASSLGQLLTDTQYF
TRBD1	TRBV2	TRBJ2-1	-	TGTGCCAGCTCCCCGGTTCGGGGGACAGGGGGCAATGAGCAGTTCTTC	CASSPVRGTGGNEQFF
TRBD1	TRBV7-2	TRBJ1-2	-	TGTGCCAGCAGTGAGGGGGCAGGGGACAACTATGGCTACACCTTC	CASSEGAGDNYGYTF
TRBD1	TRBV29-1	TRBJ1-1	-	TGCAGCGCCACCCCACAGGGGAGTGAGGCTTTCTTT	CSATPQGSEAFF
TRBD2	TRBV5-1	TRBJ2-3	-	TGCGCCAGCAGCTCCCAAGCGGGGGGGTTTCTCGATACGCAGTATTTT	CASSSQAGGFLDTQYF
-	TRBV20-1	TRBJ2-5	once	TGCAGTGCTAGAGATCTACTACAGGGAGAGACCCAGTACTTC	CSARDLLQGETQYF
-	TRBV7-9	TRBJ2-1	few	TGTGCCAGCAGCCCGCAGGGGACTGGTGCGAATGAGCAGTTCTTC	CASSPQGTGANEQFF
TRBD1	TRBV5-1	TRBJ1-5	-	TGCGCCAGCAGCCCGGGACAGGGAGGTCAGCCCCAGCATTTT	CASSPGQGGQPQHF
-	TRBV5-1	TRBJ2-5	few	TGCGCCAGCAGCAAGGGAGCACAAGAGACCCAGTACTTC	CASSKGAQETQYF
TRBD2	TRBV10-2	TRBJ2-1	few	TGCGCCAGCAGTGAGTCTACTACCTCTAGCGGGGGGGCCCGCAATGAGCAGTTCTTC	CASSESTTSSGGARNEQFF
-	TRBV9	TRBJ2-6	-	TGTGCCAGCAGCGTGAGTATGTGGGCCAACGTCCTGACTTTC	CASSVSMWANVLTF
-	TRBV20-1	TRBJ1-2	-	TGCAGTGCTAGAGATCGGTCGGGCTATGGCTACACCTTC	CSARDRSGYGYTF
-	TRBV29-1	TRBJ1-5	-	TGCAGCTCCCTCGGGTGGATCAATCAGCCCCAGCATTTT	CSSLGWINQPQHF
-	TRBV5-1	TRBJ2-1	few	TGCGCCAGCAGCTTAGTGGGGAACTCCTACAATGAGCAGTCCTTC	CASSLVGNSYNEQSF
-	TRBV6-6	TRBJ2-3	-	TGTGCCAGCAGTTACTCGAACAGGGAAGTCTCTACGCAGTATTTT	CASSYSNREVSTQYF
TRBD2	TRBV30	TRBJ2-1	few	TGTGCCTGGAGTGCCCGACTAGCGGGGGGGAAGTTCTTC	CAWSARLAGGKFF
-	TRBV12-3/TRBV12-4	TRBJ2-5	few	TGTGCCAGCAGTTTCGGACCCCCCCAAACCCAGTACTTC	CASSFGPPQTQYF
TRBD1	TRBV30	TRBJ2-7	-	TGTGCCTGGAGGGACAGGGTGTACAACGAGCAGTACTTC	CAWRDRVYNEQYF
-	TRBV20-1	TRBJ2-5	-	TGCAGTGCTTCAGGAGTCCAAGAGACCCAGTACTTC	CSASGVQETQYF
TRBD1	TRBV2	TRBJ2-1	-	TGTGCCACCAGACAGGGGGTCTACAATGAGCAGTTCTTC	CATRQGVYNEQFF
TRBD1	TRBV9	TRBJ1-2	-	TGTGCCAGCAGCGTAGAGTGGGGGACAGGGTATGGCTACACCTTC	CASSVEWGTGYGYTF
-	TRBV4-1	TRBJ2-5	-	TGCGCCAGCAGCCCCTCGATCCTTCCGGAGACCCAGTACTTC	CASSPSILPETQYF
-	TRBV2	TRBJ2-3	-	TGTGCCAGCAAGGAGGAGGCTAGCGGCACAGATACGCAGTATTTT	CASKEEASGTDTQYF
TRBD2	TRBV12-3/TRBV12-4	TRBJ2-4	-	TGTGCCAGCAGTCTCTTTAGCGGGGGAGTCTCGCTAGCCAAAAACATTCAGTACTTC	CASSLFSGGVSLAKNIQYF
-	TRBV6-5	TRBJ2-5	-	TGTGCCGGCAGTTACGGGGGAGGAGAGACCCAGTACTTC	CAGSYGGGETQYF
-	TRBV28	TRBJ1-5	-	TGTGCCAGCGGTTTAGGGGAGGGAAGTCGACAGCCCCAGCATTTT	CASGLGEGSRQPQHF
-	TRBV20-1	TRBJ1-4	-	TGCAGTGCTGGACAGCCAACTAATGAAAAACTGTTTTTT	CSAGQPTNEKLFF
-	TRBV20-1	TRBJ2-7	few	TGCAGTGCTAGAGATCCCCGGGGGTCATGCTACGAGCAGTACTTC	CSARDPRGSCYEQYF
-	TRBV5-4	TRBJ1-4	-	TGTGCCAGCAGCCGTGACCTGACAGAGGAGGAAAAACTGTTTTTT	CASSRDLTEEEKLFF
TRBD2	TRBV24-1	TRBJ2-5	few	TGTGCCACCGGGGAGCGGGAGGAGACCCAGTACTTC	CATGEREETQYF
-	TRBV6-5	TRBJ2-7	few	TGTGCCAGCAGTCCCTATTCCTTCGCACCCTACGAGCAGTACTTC	CASSPYSFAPYEQYF
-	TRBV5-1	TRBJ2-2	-	TGCGCCAGCACCGTAGGGAACACCGGGGAGCTGTTTTTT	CASTVGNTGELFF
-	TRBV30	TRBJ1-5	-	TGTGCCTGGAGTCAGGGGAGCAATCAGCCCCAGCATTTT	CAWSQGSNQPQHF
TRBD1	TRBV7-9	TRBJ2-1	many	TGTGCCAGCAGCCCTACCGGACAGGAAGTCTACAATGAGCAGTTCTTC	CASSPTGQEVYNEQFF
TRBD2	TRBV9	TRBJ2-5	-	TGTGCCAGCAGCGCAGGGGGACTAGCGGGGGGGCTAGAGACCCAGTACTTC	CASSAGGLAGGLETQYF
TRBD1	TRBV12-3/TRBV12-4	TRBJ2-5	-	TGTGCCAGCAGTTTGGGACAGGGGACGGAGACCCAGTACTTC	CASSLGQGTETQYF
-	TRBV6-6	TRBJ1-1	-	TGTGCCAGCACCCGGGGACTGAACACTGAAGCTTTCTTT	CASTRGLNTEAFF
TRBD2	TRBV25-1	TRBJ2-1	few	TGTGCCAGCAGTGGTTCGATAGCGGGGGGCTTCTACAATGAGCAGTTCTTC	CASSGSIAGGFYNEQFF
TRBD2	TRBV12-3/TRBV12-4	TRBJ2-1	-	TGTGCCAGCAGTGATGGCGGGGGGGCTTTCTACAATGAGCAGTTCTTC	CASSDGGGAFYNEQFF
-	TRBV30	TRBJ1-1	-	TGTGCCTGGAGTGCCTCCGGACAGTCGGTCGATTTCTTT	CAWSASGQSVDFF
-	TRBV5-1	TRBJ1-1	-	TGCGCCAGCAGCTCCCAGCCCGGGGCTGAAGCTTTCTTT	CASSSQPGAEAFF
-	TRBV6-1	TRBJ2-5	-	TGTGCCAGCAGTGAAGCTAGACCGATCCAAGAGACCCAGTACTTC	CASSEARPIQETQYF
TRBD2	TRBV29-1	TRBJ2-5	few	TGCAGCGTTGAAGATCTGGCTAGCGGGGGGGCCTTACAAGAGACCCAGTACTTC	CSVEDLASGGALQETQYF
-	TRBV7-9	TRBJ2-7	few	TGTGCCAGCAGCTTTCGAGGGGACCACGAGCAGTACTTC	CASSFRGDHEQYF
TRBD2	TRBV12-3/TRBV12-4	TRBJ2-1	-	TGTGCCAGCAGTCCCAGGACTAGCGGGACACCTTACAATGAGCAGTTCTTC	CASSPRTSGTPYNEQFF
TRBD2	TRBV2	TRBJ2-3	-	TGTGCCAGCAGTGGTGGGACTAGCGGGAACACAGATACGCAGTATTTT	CASSGGTSGNTDTQYF
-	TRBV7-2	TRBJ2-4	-	TGTGCCAGCAGCTTAGAGCCGGGTTCCAAAAACATTCAGTACTTC	CASSLEPGSKNIQYF